A single sample gave rise to the 19 T cell receptor beta chains below, sequenced in a study of blood T cell repertoires in COVID-19. Only in-frame clones appear in the TCRdb table, and some are missing; sequencing was by immunoSEQ multiplex PCR. The profile shows around 400,000 clones, 85% to 90% of them singletons. Sequenced: PBMCs or T cells enriched from blood (not recorded which). The receptors originated from a woman aged 30 to 39 who had recovered from COVID-19.

The chain has TRBV5-6 and TRBJ1-1, with TRBD1 identical over 8 bases. Germline-derived CDR1 and CDR2 are SGHDT and YYEEEE. The trim removed 3 bases at V and 0 bases at J, leaving 10 bases unmatched. The CDR3 contains 17 residues. The CDR3 is CASSSESRGPLNTEAFF. Here the CDR3 DNA reads TGTGCCAGCAGCTCCGAAAGCAGGGGGCCGTTGAACACTGAAGCTTTCTTT.

The CDR3 region has the DNA TGTGCCAGCAGCCACGCTAGCGGGAGGGGGGAGCTGTTTTTT. The encoded protein is CASSHASGRGELFF. V gene TRBV4-2 combines with J gene TRBJ2-2, with TRBD2 matching 11 bases. CDR1 and CDR2 (germline): LGHNA, YNFKEQ. The CDR3 runs 14 residues. Trimming took 3 bases from V and 8 from J; bases not matched to a gene: 2.

CDR3 sequence: CASSFDGLAGVRETQYF. The CDR3 DNA sequence: TGCGCCAGCAGCTTTGATGGACTAGCGGGAGTCCGGGAGACCCAGTACTTC. The chain links TRBV5-1 to TRBJ2-5, with 13 nucleotides matching TRBD2. The CDR3 sequence is 17 residues long. Germline V lookup: CDR1 SGHRS, CDR2 YFSETQ. The trim removed 2 bases at V and 5 bases at J, leaving 9 bases unmatched.

The chain has TRBV5-1 and TRBJ2-3, with 13 bases matching TRBD2. The CDR3 has 16 amino acids. Germline V gene lookup returns CDR1 SGHRS and CDR2 YFSETQ. With 2 bases clipped from V and 3 bases from J, the junction kept 3 bases outside the gene matches. The DNA of the CDR3 is TGCGCCAGCAGCTTCAGGACTAGCGGGAGTACAGATACGCAGTATTTT. This encodes CASSFRTSGSTDTQYF. The full variable domain, with the rest looked up from reference TRBV5-1 and TRBJ2-3, is KAGVTQTPRYLIKTRGQQVTLSCSPISGHRSVSWYQQTPGQGLQFLFEYFSETQRNKGNFPGRFSGRQFSNSRSEMNVSTLELGDSALYLCASSFRTSGSTDTQYFGPGTRLTVL.

The chain recombines TRBV11-2 with TRBJ1-5; D not resolved. The germline V and J ends were trimmed by 0 bases and 6 bases, with 18 bases remaining between them. The germline V gene has CDR1 SGHAT and CDR2 FQNNGV. The CDR3 length is 17 residues. The CDR3 reads CASSLDGQTSRGQPQHF. The CDR3 region has the DNA TGTGCCAGCAGCTTAGACGGGCAGACTAGTCGGGGTCAGCCCCAGCATTTT. The entire variable domain, with the rest obtained from reference TRBV11-2 and TRBJ1-5, is as follows: EAGVAQSPRYKIIEKRQSVAFWCNPISGHATLYWYQQILGQGPKLLIQFQNNGVVDDSQLPKDRFSAERLKGVDSTLKIQPAKLEDSAVYLCASSLDGQTSRGQPQHFGDGTRLSIL.

The chain carries TRBV30 and TRBJ1-2, with 7 positions matching TRBD1. With V trimmed by 5 bases and J by 6 bases, 9 bases remained unmatched. CDR1 and CDR2 (germline): GTSNPN, SVGIG (reference sequence). The CDR3 extends over 13 amino acids. CDR3 coding DNA: TGTGCCTGGGGGAGGGACAGACCTAATGGCTACACCTTC. Translating gives CAWGRDRPNGYTF.

The rearrangement joins TRBV9 to TRBJ2-1; TRBD2 agrees at 14 bases. This CDR3 comprises 17 residues. With V trimmed by 3 bases and J by 7 bases, 9 bases remained unmatched. In germline, CDR1 is SGDLS, CDR2 YYNGEE. The CDR3 loop is CASSEPGTSGRKNEQFF. CDR3 DNA: TGTGCCAGCAGCGAGCCCGGGACTAGCGGGAGAAAAAATGAGCAGTTCTTC.

The J gene is TRBJ2-2, the V gene TRBV7-3; a weak D match, TRBD2 (6 bases). Trimming removed 3 bases at V and 3 bases at J, with 14 bases between. The CDR3 has 16 amino acids. The germline V gene encodes CDR1 SGHTA and CDR2 FQGTGA. The CDR3 spells CASSFQGLIHTGELFF. CDR3 DNA: TGTGCCAGCAGCTTCCAGGGACTCATCCACACCGGGGAGCTGTTTTTT. Full variable domain (rest looked up from reference TRBV7-3 and TRBJ2-2): GAGVSQTPSNKVTEKGKYVELRCDPISGHTALYWYRQSLGQGPEFLIYFQGTGAADDSGLPNDRFFAVRPEGSVSTLKIQRTERGDSAVYLCASSFQGLIHTGELFFGEGSRLTVL.

This clone is a singleton in its sample. This chain links TRBV11-2 with TRBJ2-7, with a possible D match to TRBD2 (5 bases). The CDR3 has 12 residues. Germline V gene lookup returns CDR1 SGHAT and CDR2 FQNNGV. V was clipped by 1 base and J by 5 bases, with 6 bases between them. The CDR3 DNA is TGTGCCAGCAGCTTAGTCGGGAACGAGCAGTACTTC. Protein product: CASSLVGNEQYF.

A single count supports this clone. This chain connects TRBV7-3 to TRBJ1-1; TRBD1 matches at 7 bases. The CDR3 runs 14 residues. Per germline, CDR1 SGHTA and CDR2 FQGTGA. The V segment lost 5 bases and the J segment 4 bases; nucleotides outside the gene matches: 7. The CDR3 bases are TGTGCCAGCAGCCCCAAGACAGGGAGCACTGAAGCTTTCTTT. Translation: CASSPKTGSTEAFF.

Only a few counts were recorded for this clone. This chain links TRBV12-3 or TRBV12-4 with TRBJ1-1; no clear D. The V gene lost 2 bases and the J gene lost 2 bases, with 6 bases spanning the gap. The CDR3 runs to 13 residues. CDR3 in DNA: TGTGCCAGCAGTTTAAGGAGCAACACTGAAGCTTTCTTT. Translation gives CASSLRSNTEAFF.

The chain combines TRBV7-6 with TRBJ2-1, with D perhaps TRBD1 (6 bases). Germline lookup yields CDR1 SGHVS and CDR2 FNYEAQ. The CDR3 has 16 residues. Trimming took 2 bases from V and 5 from J, leaving 16 bases between them. The DNA for the CDR3 is TGTGCCAGCAGCTTAACCCAGGGGTTGGGTGACAATGAGCAGTTCTTC. It translates to CASSLTQGLGDNEQFF.

The chain uses TRBV6-6 and TRBJ1-2; tentatively, D is TRBD1 (5 bases). The CDR3 covers 13 residues. V lost 4 bases and J lost 2, with 8 bases in between. The germline V gene has CDR1 MNHNY and CDR2 SVGAGI (reference sequence). The CDR3 region has the DNA TGTGCCAGCAGTTCTTCAGGGAACTATGGCTACACCTTC. Protein: CASSSSGNYGYTF.

This chain links TRBV6-5 with TRBJ2-3; TRBD1 might be the D (5 bases). V lost 1 base and J 3 bases, leaving 14 bases between the germline ends. The CDR3 covers 16 residues. Germline CDR1 is MNHEY and CDR2 is SVGAGI. The CDR3 DNA reads TGTGCCAGCAGTTACTGGGGCCAGGCTGGAACAGATACGCAGTATTTT. Protein sequence: CASSYWGQAGTDTQYF.

The V call is TRBV5-1, the J call TRBJ2-7; D gene uncertain. V lost 6 bases, J lost 6 bases, and 10 bases lay in between. The CDR3 has 11 residues. Germline CDR1 is SGHRS and CDR2 is YFSETQ. CDR3 DNA: TGCGCCAGCACCGGTTTGAGCGAGCAGTACTTC. Translating it yields CASTGLSEQYF.

The chain links TRBV5-6 to TRBJ2-7; D is unresolved. The CDR3 spans 17 residues. Germline V gene sequence: CDR1 SGHDT, CDR2 YYEEEE. Between the trimmed V and J ends, which lost 0 bases and 3 bases, there was a span of 19 bases. In DNA, the CDR3 is TGTGCCAGCAGCTTGGCCGAATTGTACGAGAAGAGCTACGAGCAGTACTTC. Protein: CASSLAELYEKSYEQYF.

The chain recombines TRBV10-3 with TRBJ2-7, with a weak D call TRBD2 (6 bases). Germline CDR1 is ENHRY and CDR2 is SYGVKD. V lost 3 bases and J 2 bases, leaving 20 bases between the germline ends. The CDR3 spans 17 residues. The CDR3 spells CAISDPALGGRPYEQYF. The DNA for the CDR3 is TGTGCCATCAGTGACCCGGCCTTAGGTGGGAGGCCCTACGAGCAGTACTTC.

This clone was seen a single time. The chain recombines TRBV6-5 with TRBJ1-4; TRBD1 is a possible D gene (6 bases). With 6 bases removed from V and 5 bases from J, the gap between germline ends came to 13 bases. CDR1 and CDR2 from the germline V gene are MNHEY and SVGAGI. The CDR3 covers 14 residues. CDR3 residues: CASSTDRWNEKLFF. The DNA of the CDR3 is TGTGCCAGCAGCACTGACAGGTGGAATGAAAAACTGTTTTTT.

This rearrangement joins TRBV5-1 to TRBJ1-1, with D perhaps TRBD1 (5 bases). Trimming pared 0 bases from V and 5 bases from J, leaving 14 bases between. Germline V gene sequence: CDR1 SGHRS, CDR2 YFSETQ. CDR3 length equals 15 residues. The CDR3 coding sequence is TGCGCCAGCAGCTTGGGTAGTAGGGGCCGTACTGAAGCTTTCTTT. Translated, it gives CASSLGSRGRTEAFF. The full variable domain, rest sourced from reference TRBV5-1 and TRBJ1-1, is KAGVTQTPRYLIKTRGQQVTLSCSPISGHRSVSWYQQTPGQGLQFLFEYFSETQRNKGNFPGRFSGRQFSNSRSEMNVSTLELGDSALYLCASSLGSRGRTEAFFGQGTRLTVV.